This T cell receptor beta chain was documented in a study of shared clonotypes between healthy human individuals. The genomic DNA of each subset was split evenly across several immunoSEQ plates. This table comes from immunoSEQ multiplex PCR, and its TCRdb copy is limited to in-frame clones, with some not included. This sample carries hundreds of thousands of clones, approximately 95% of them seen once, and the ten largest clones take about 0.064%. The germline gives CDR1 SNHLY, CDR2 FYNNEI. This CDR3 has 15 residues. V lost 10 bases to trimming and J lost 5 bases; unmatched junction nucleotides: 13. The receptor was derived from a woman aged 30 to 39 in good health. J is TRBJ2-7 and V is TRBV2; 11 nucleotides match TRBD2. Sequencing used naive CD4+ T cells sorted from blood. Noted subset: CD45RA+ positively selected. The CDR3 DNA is TGTGCCACACAAAATCTAGCGGGAGGCTTCAACGAGCAGTACTTC. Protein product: CATQNLAGGFNEQYF.